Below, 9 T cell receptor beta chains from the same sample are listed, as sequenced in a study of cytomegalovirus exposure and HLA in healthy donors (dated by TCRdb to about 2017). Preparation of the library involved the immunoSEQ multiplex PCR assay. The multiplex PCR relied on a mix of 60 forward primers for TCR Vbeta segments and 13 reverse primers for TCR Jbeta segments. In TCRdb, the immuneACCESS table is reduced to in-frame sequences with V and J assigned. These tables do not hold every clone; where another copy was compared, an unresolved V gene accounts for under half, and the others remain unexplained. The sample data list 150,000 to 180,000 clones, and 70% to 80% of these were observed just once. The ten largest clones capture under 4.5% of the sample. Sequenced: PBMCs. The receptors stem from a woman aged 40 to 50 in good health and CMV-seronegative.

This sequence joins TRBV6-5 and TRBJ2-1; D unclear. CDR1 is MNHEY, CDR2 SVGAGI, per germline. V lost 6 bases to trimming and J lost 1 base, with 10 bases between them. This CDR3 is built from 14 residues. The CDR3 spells CASSVFVSYNEQFF. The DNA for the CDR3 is TGTGCCAGCAGCGTTTTCGTATCCTACAATGAGCAGTTCTTC.

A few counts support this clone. In DNA, the CDR3 is TGTGCCAGCAGTGAAGTTCCAGGGGTCTCCACAGATACGCAGTATTTT. This gives the protein CASSEVPGVSTDTQYF. V and J are TRBV6-1 and TRBJ2-3; D may be TRBD1 (6 bases). The germline V and J ends were trimmed by 1 base and 2 bases, with 13 bases remaining between them. This CDR3 is 16 amino acids long. Germline V gene lookup returns CDR1 MNHNS and CDR2 SASEGT.

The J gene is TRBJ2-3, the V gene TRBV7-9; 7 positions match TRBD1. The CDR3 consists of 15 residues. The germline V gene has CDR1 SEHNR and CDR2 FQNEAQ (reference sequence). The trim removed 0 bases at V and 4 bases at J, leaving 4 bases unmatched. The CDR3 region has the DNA TGTGCCAGCAGCTTAGCAGGGGGCAGGGCAGATACGCAGTATTTT. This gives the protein CASSLAGGRADTQYF.

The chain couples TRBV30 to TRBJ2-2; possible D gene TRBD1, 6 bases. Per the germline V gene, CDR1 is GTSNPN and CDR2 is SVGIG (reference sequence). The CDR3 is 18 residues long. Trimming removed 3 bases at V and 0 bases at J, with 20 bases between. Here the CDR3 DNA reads TGTGCCTGGAGCTTCCGCCCTGGACAGTTCACGAACACCGGGGAGCTGTTTTTT. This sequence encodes CAWSFRPGQFTNTGELFF.

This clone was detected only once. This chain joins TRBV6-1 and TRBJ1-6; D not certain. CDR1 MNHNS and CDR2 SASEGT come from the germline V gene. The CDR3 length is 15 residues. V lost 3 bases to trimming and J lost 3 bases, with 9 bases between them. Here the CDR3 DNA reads TGTGCCAGCAGTGATGATCCCAGCTATAATTCACCCCTCCACTTT. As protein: CASSDDPSYNSPLHF.

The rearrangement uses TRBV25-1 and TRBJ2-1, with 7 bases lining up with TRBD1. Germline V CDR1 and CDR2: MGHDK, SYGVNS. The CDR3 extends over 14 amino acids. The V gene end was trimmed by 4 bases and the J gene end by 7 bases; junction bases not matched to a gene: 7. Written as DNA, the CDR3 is TGTGCCAGCAGTGCACCGGGGACAGTAAATGAGCAGTTCTTC. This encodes CASSAPGTVNEQFF.

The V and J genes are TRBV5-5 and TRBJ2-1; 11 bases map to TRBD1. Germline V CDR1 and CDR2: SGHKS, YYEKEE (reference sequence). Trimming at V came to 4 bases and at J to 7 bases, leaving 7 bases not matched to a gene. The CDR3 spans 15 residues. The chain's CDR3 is CASSPGTGGSNEQFF. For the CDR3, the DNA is TGTGCCAGCAGCCCCGGGACAGGGGGGTCGAATGAGCAGTTCTTC.

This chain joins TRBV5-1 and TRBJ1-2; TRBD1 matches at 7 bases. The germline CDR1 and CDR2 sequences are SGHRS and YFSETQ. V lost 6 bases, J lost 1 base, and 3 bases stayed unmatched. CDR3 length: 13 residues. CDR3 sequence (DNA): TGCGCCAGCACCACAGGGGATAACTATGGCTACACCTTC. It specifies CASTTGDNYGYTF.

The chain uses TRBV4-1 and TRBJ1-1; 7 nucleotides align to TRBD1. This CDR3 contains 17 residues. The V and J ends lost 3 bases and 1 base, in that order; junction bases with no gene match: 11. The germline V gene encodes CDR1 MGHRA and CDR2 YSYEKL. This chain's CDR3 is CASSHRQGDWKNTEAFF. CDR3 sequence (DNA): TGCGCCAGCAGCCATCGACAGGGAGATTGGAAGAACACTGAAGCTTTCTTT.